What follows are 17 T cell receptor beta chains derived from one specimen sequenced in a study of blood T cell repertoires in COVID-19. The method was immunoSEQ multiplex PCR; TCRdb's version includes in-frame clones alone and lacks a portion of them. The sample yields hundreds of thousands of clones, roughly 89% seen once. Sequenced material: peripheral blood. The receptors originated from a woman aged 25-40 years with COVID-19, enrolled during active disease.

This clone was counted a few times. The rearrangement uses TRBV6-5 and TRBJ1-1; 12 bases are a match to TRBD1. This CDR3 region has 14 residues. V shed 4 bases and J 6 bases; nucleotides not matched to a gene: 3. From germline, CDR1 is MNHEY and CDR2 SVGAGI. This CDR3 is CASSWDRGRPEAFF. The CDR3 nucleotides read TGTGCCAGCAGTTGGGACAGGGGGCGCCCTGAAGCTTTCTTT.

The chain links TRBV5-1 to TRBJ2-5, with 9 bases fitting TRBD2. V shed 2 bases, J shed 5 bases, and the junction held 13 bases outside the gene matches. Germline V gene data show CDR1 as SGHRS and CDR2 as YFSETQ. This CDR3 is 17 amino acids long. In nucleotides, the CDR3 is TGCGCCAGCAGCTTAACGCCCCATAGCGGGGGAGCGGAGACCCAGTACTTC. The encoded protein is CASSLTPHSGGAETQYF.

J is TRBJ1-1 and V is TRBV11-2; the D is unclear. Germline V lookup: CDR1 SGHAT, CDR2 FQNNGV. The CDR3 covers 17 residues. The V and J ends lost 2 bases and 1 base respectively, with 17 bases between them. CDR3 nucleotide sequence: TGTGCCAGCAGCTTATTATCTCTGAGGGTTTCGAACACTGAAGCTTTCTTT. It is translated as CASSLLSLRVSNTEAFF. Full variable domain (outside the CDR3, taken from reference TRBV11-2 and TRBJ1-1): EAGVAQSPRYKIIEKRQSVAFWCNPISGHATLYWYQQILGQGPKLLIQFQNNGVVDDSQLPKDRFSAERLKGVDSTLKIQPAKLEDSAVYLCASSLLSLRVSNTEAFFGQGTRLTVV.

V is TRBV28 and J is TRBJ2-2, with D tentatively TRBD2 (5 bases). The CDR3 contains 12 residues. Germline CDR1 MDHEN, CDR2 SYDVKM. CDR3 DNA sequence: TGTGCTTCAACAGAGGGCACCGGGGAGCTGTTTTTT. Its translation is CASTEGTGELFF.

The chain has TRBV6-4 and TRBJ2-3; 10 bases line up with TRBD2. Germline CDR1 MRHNA, CDR2 SNTAGT. The CDR3 loop spans 16 amino acids. Trimming removed 4 bases from V and 0 bases from J; junction bases left unmatched: 4. The CDR3 loop is CASSGTSGTSTDTQYF. CDR3 nucleotide sequence: TGTGCCAGCAGTGGGACTAGCGGAACTAGCACAGATACGCAGTATTTT.

The chain recombines TRBV7-9 with TRBJ2-3; D may be TRBD1 (5 bases). Germline CDR1 is SEHNR and CDR2 is FQNEAQ (reference sequence). The CDR3 spans 16 residues. V was clipped by 1 base and J by 4 bases, with 15 bases between them. CDR3 sequence (DNA): TGTGCCAGCAGCTTAGGTGAAAGATACAGGCCAGATACGCAGTATTTT. Amino acid sequence: CASSLGERYRPDTQYF.

This sequence joins TRBV5-5 and TRBJ2-7, with 7 bases matching TRBD2. This CDR3 is 13 amino acids long. CDR1 is SGHKS and CDR2 is YYEKEE in the germline V gene (reference sequence). Trimming took 2 bases from V and 7 from J; bases not matched to a gene: 6. As DNA, the CDR3 is TGTGCCAGCAGCTTAGTGACTAGCTTGGAGCAGTACTTC. Amino acids: CASSLVTSLEQYF.

The DNA for the CDR3 is TGCAGCGTTGAACTTGAGGGGGATAGCTCCTACGAGCAGTACTTC. Its translation: CSVELEGDSSYEQYF. The J gene is TRBJ2-7, the V gene TRBV29-1; D might be TRBD1 (6 bases). The V end lost 2 bases, the J end lost 0 bases, and 14 bases lay between the germline ends. Germline CDR1 reads SQVTM; CDR2 reads ANQGSEA. This CDR3 comprises 15 residues.

V is TRBV3-1 (or the pseudogene TRBV3-2) and J is TRBJ2-1; TRBD2 aligns across 10 bases. In germline, CDR1 is LGHDT, CDR2 YNNKEL (reference sequence). V shed 4 bases, J shed 6 bases, and the junction held 12 bases outside the gene matches. The CDR3 spans 17 residues. The CDR3: CASSPKGTSAILNEQFF. The CDR3 DNA reads TGTGCCAGCAGCCCAAAAGGGACTAGCGCAATACTCAATGAGCAGTTCTTC.

The chain joins TRBV6-5 to TRBJ1-2, with 8 nucleotides matching TRBD1. This CDR3 is built from 16 residues. V was clipped by 0 bases and J by 5 bases; unmatched bases: 8. Germline V gene lookup returns CDR1 MNHEY and CDR2 SVGAGI. CDR3 in DNA: TGTGCCAGCAGTTACTCTGGGCAGGGGGCTGGGTATGGCTACACCTTC. It codes for CASSYSGQGAGYGYTF.

The chain is built from TRBV4-1 and TRBJ2-7; weak D call: TRBD2 (6 bases). Germline lookup yields CDR1 MGHRA and CDR2 YSYEKL. Trimming removed 0 bases from V and 5 bases from J, with 23 bases in between. The CDR3 length is 18 residues. Here the CDR3 reads CASSQDFGTYPFRNEQYF. CDR3 bases: TGCGCCAGCAGCCAAGATTTTGGGACTTATCCATTCCGCAACGAGCAGTACTTC.

Worth noting for this clone: The sample has other DNA sequences that encode this CDR3 too. The rearrangement joins TRBV19 to TRBJ1-1; TRBD1 is a possible D gene (5 bases). The CDR3 runs to 13 residues. Trimming took 5 bases from V and 1 from J, leaving 8 bases between them. Germline assignment: CDR1 LNHDA and CDR2 SQIVND (reference sequence). The CDR3 reads CASSVQGNTEAFF. The CDR3 nucleotides are TGTGCCAGTAGTGTCCAGGGGAACACTGAAGCTTTCTTT.

The J gene is TRBJ1-1, the V gene TRBV9; 8 bases line up with TRBD1. The CDR3 length is 14 residues. The germline V gene encodes CDR1 SGDLS and CDR2 YYNGEE. V shed 4 bases, J shed 5 bases, and the junction held 7 bases outside the gene matches. The CDR3 sequence is CASSPRTGKTEAFF. The CDR3 DNA reads TGTGCCAGCAGCCCCCGGACAGGGAAAACTGAAGCTTTCTTT.

This clone came up once. The chain recombines TRBV5-1 with TRBJ2-7, with D perhaps TRBD1 (5 bases). Germline V gene sequence: CDR1 SGHRS, CDR2 YFSETQ. Trimming left V 0 bases short and J 1 base short, with 14 bases between. CDR3 length: 16 amino acids. The CDR3 spells CASSLVVGTGSYEQYF. CDR3 bases: TGCGCCAGCAGCTTGGTTGTAGGAACAGGATCCTACGAGCAGTACTTC.

The chain is built from TRBV6-5 and TRBJ1-1; TRBD1 is a possible D gene (5 bases). The germline V and J ends were trimmed by 0 bases and 5 bases, with 13 bases remaining between them. The CDR3 contains 15 residues. Looked up from germline, CDR1 is MNHEY and CDR2 is SVGAGI. CDR3 sequence (DNA): TGTGCCAGCAGTTACTCGATGGGGGGGAGGACTGAAGCTTTCTTT. This sequence encodes CASSYSMGGRTEAFF.

The chain has TRBV15 and TRBJ2-7, with D perhaps TRBD1 (8 bases). Germline V CDR1 and CDR2: LNHNV, YYDKDF (reference sequence). V dropped 2 bases and J dropped 5 bases, with 28 bases sitting between them. This CDR3 has 19 amino acids. CDR3 loop: CATSRSLNRGGRLVHEQYF. The CDR3 DNA sequence: TGTGCCACCAGCAGATCCCTAAACAGGGGGGGTCGTTTAGTCCACGAGCAGTACTTC.

The V and J genes are TRBV9 and TRBJ2-4; no reliable D call. Germline assignment: CDR1 SGDLS and CDR2 YYNGEE. Trimming removed 1 base from V and 2 bases from J, with 7 bases in between. The CDR3 consists of 14 residues. CDR3 in amino acids: CASSVNSTKNIQYF. CDR3 DNA sequence: TGTGCCAGCAGCGTAAACAGTACCAAAAACATTCAGTACTTC.